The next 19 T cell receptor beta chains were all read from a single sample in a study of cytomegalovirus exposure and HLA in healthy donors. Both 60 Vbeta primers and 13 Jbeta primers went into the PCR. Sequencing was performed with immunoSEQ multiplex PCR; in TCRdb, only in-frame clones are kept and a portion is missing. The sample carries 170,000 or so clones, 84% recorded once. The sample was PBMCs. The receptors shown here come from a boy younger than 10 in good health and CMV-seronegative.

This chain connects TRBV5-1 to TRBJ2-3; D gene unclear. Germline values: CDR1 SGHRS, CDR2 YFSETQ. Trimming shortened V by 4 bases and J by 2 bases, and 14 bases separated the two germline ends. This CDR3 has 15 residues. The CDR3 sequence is CASSLQASLTDTQYF. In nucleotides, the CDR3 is TGCGCCAGCAGCCTTCAGGCAAGTCTCACAGATACGCAGTATTTT.

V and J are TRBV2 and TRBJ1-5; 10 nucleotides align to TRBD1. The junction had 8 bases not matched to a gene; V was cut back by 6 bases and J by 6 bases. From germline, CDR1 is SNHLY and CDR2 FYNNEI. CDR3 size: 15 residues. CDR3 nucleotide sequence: TGTGCCAGCAGCAAAGAAGGGACAGGGGCTCAGCCCCAGCATTTT. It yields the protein CASSKEGTGAQPQHF. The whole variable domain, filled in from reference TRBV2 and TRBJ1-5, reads EPEVTQTPSHQVTQMGQEVILRCVPISNHLYFYWYRQILGQKVEFLVSFYNNEISEKSEIFDDQFSVERPDGSNFTLKIRSTKLEDSAMYFCASSKEGTGAQPQHFGDGTRLSIL.

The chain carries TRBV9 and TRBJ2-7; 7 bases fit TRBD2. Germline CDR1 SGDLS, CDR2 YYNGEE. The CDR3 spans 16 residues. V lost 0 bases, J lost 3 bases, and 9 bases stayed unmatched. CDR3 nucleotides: TGTGCCAGCAGCGTAGGGCTAGCGGAACAAGGCTACGAGCAGTACTTC. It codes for CASSVGLAEQGYEQYF.

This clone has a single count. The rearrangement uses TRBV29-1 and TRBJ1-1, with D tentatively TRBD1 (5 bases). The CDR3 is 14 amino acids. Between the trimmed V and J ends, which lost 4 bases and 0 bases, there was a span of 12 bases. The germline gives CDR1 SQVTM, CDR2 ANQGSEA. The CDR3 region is CSVAREGMNTEAFF. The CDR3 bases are TGCAGCGTTGCCAGGGAGGGCATGAACACTGAAGCTTTCTTT.

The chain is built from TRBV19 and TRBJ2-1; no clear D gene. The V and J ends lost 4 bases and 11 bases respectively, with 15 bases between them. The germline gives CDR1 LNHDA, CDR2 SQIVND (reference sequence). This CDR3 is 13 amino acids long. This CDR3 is CASSTDPEFKQFF. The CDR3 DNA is TGTGCCAGTAGTACAGACCCGGAGTTTAAGCAGTTCTTC.

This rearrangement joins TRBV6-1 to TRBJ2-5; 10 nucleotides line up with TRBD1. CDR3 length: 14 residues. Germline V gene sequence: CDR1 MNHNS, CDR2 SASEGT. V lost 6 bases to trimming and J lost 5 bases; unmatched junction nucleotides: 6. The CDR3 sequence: CASSRDRGGETQYF. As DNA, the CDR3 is TGTGCCAGCAGCCGGGACAGGGGAGGGGAGACCCAGTACTTC.

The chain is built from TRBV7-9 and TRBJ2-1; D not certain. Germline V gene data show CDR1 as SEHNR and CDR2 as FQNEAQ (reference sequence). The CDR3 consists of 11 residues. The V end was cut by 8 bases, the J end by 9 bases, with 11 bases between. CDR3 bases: TGTGCCAGCCGTATCAGCGCTGAGCAGTTCTTC. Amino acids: CASRISAEQFF.

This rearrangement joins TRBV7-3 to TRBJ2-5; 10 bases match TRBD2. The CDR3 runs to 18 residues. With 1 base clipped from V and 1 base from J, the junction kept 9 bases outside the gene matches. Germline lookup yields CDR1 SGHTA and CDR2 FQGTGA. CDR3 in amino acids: CASSLKGRASGGQETQYF. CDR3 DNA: TGTGCCAGCAGCTTAAAGGGTCGGGCTAGCGGGGGCCAAGAGACCCAGTACTTC.

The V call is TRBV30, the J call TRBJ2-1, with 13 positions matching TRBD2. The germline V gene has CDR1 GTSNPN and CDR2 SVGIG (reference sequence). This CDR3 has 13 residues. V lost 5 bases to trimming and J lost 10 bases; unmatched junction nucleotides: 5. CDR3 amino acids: CAWWTSGRREQFF. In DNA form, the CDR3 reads TGTGCCTGGTGGACTAGCGGGAGAAGGGAGCAGTTCTTC.

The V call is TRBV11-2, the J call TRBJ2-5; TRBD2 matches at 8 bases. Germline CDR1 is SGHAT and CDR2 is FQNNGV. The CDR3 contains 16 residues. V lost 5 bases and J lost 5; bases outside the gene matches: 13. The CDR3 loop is CASSPRGGKESETQYF. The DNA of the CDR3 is TGTGCCAGCAGCCCGCGCGGGGGGAAAGAATCGGAGACCCAGTACTTC.

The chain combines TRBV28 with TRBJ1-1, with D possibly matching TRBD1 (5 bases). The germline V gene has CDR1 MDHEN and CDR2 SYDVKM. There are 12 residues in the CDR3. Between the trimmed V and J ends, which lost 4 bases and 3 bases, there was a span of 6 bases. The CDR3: CASSSGDTEAFF. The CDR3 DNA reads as TGTGCCAGCAGTTCGGGGGACACTGAAGCTTTCTTT.

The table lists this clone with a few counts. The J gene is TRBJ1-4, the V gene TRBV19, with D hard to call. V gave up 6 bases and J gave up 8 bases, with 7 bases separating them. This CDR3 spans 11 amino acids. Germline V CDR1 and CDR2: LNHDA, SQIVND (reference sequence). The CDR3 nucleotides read TGTGCCAGTAGAACTCCCGAAAAACTGTTTTTT. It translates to CASRTPEKLFF.

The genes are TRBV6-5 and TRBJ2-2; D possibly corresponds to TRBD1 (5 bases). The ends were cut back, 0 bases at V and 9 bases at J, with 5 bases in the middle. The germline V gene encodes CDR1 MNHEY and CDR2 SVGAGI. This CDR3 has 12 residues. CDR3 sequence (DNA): TGTGCCAGCAGTTACTCGGACAGGGAGCTGTTTTTT. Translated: CASSYSDRELFF.

The CDR3 sequence is CASSLRQGDGYTF. The DNA for the CDR3 is TGTGCCAGCAGTTTACGACAGGGGGATGGCTACACCTTC. The J gene is TRBJ1-2, the V gene TRBV27; 9 bases agree with TRBD1. V gave up 2 bases and J gave up 6 bases; unmatched junction bases: 1. This CDR3 contains 13 residues. Germline V lookup: CDR1 MNHEY, CDR2 SMNVEV (reference sequence).

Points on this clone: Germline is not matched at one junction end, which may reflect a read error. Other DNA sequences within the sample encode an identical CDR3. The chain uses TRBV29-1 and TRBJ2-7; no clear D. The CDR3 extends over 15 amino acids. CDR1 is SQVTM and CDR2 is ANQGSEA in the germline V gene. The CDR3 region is CSVEDVAGRPYEQYF. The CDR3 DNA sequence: TGCAGCGTTGAAGATGTTGCAGGCCGTCCCTATGAGCAGTACTTC.

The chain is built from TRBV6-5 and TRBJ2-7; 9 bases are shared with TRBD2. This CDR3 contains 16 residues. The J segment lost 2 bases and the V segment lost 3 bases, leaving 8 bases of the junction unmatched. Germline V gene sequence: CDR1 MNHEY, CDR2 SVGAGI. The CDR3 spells CASSYRYPSGTYEQYF. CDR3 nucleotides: TGTGCCAGCAGTTATAGGTATCCTAGCGGGACCTACGAGCAGTACTTC.

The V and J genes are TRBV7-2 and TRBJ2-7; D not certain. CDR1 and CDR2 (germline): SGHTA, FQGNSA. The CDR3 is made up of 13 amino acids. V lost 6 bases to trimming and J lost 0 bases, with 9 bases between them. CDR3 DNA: TGTGCCAGCAGATCCCCGAGCTCCTACGAGCAGTACTTC. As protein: CASRSPSSYEQYF.

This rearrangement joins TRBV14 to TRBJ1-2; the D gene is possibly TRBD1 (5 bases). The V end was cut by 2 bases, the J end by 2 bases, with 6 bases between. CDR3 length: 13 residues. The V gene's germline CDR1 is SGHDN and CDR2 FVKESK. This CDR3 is CASSQKGNYGYTF. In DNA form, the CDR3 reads TGTGCCAGCAGCCAAAAGGGGAACTATGGCTACACCTTC.

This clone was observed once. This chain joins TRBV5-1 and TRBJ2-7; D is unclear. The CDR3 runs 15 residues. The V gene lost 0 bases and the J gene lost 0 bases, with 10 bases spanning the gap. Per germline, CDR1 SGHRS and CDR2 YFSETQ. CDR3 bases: TGCGCCAGCAGCTTGGAATCAGGCCCCTCCTACGAGCAGTACTTC. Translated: CASSLESGPSYEQYF.